Shown below are 25 T cell receptor beta chains from a single sample sequenced in a study of T-cell reconstitution after alpha-beta-depleted transplantation in children. Unique molecular identifiers featured in how the TCRbeta library was prepared. TCRdb reprocessed the PCR reads with MiXCR, giving one entry per CDR3 protein. The repertoire holds about 500,000 distinct CDR3 sequences, 30% to 35% seen once, with around 2.3% in the top ten. The sample was PBMCs from the stem cell graft donor, taken from the stem cell graft. These receptors were taken from a human donor who donated a stem cell graft to a child with aplastic anemia.

V and J are TRBV28 and TRBJ2-2, with D tentatively TRBD2 (6 bases). Trimming cost V 6 bases and J 5 bases, with 19 bases left between them. From germline, CDR1 is MDHEN and CDR2 SYDVKM. The length of the CDR3 is 16 residues. The CDR3 sequence is CASRLRDWENTGELFF. CDR3 DNA: TGTGCCAGCAGACTGAGGGACTGGGAGAATACCGGGGAGCTGTTTTTT.

This chain connects TRBV5-6 to TRBJ2-3; D gene ambiguous. V shed 4 bases and J shed 7 bases, with 22 bases lying between them. The germline gives CDR1 SGHDT, CDR2 YYEEEE. The CDR3 length is 16 residues. Here the CDR3 DNA reads TGTGCCAGCAGCCCAGCAGGCAGTGGCGGAAAAAATACGCAGTATTTT. This gives the protein CASSPAGSGGKNTQYF.

The chain has TRBV5-1 and TRBJ2-7; 9 bases line up with TRBD1. With 0 bases clipped from V and 2 bases from J, the junction kept 3 bases outside the gene matches. Germline CDR1 is SGHRS and CDR2 is YFSETQ. This CDR3 is built from 15 residues. CDR3 loop: CASSLGTGDAYEQYV. DNA for the CDR3: TGCGCCAGCAGCTTGGGGACAGGGGATGCCTACGAGCAGTACGTC.

The J gene is TRBJ2-1, the V gene TRBV7-9; TRBD2 aligns across 7 bases. This CDR3 is 16 amino acids long. Germline CDR1 reads SEHNR; CDR2 reads FQNEAQ (reference sequence). V shed 5 bases, J shed 2 bases, and the junction held 9 bases outside the gene matches. The CDR3, as DNA: TGTGCCAGCAGCCCGAGGGAGGGAGCGACCTACAATGAGCAGTTCTTC. Amino acids: CASSPREGATYNEQFF.

The V and J genes are TRBV5-5 and TRBJ2-5; a possible D gene is TRBD1 (5 bases). CDR3 size: 13 residues. Germline lookup yields CDR1 SGHKS and CDR2 YYEKEE (reference sequence). V lost 0 bases to trimming and J lost 6 bases, with 9 bases between them. Here the CDR3 reads CASSLGQTQTQYF. The CDR3, as DNA: TGTGCCAGCAGCTTGGGACAGACCCAGACCCAGTACTTC.

The rearrangement uses TRBV27 and TRBJ1-5; D not certain. Germline V gives CDR1 MNHEY, CDR2 SMNVEV (reference sequence). V lost 7 bases to trimming and J lost 3 bases, with 10 bases between them. This CDR3 is 13 amino acids long. CDR3 DNA sequence: TGTGCCAGCAAAAGGGAGCCCAATCAGCCCCAGCATTTT. It yields the protein CASKREPNQPQHF.

Only a few counts were recorded for this clonotype. The chain uses TRBV6-1 and TRBJ2-1; weak D call: TRBD2 (6 bases). The CDR3 sequence is 16 residues long. Germline lookup yields CDR1 MNHNS and CDR2 SASEGT. The V and J ends lost 1 base and 3 bases respectively, with 13 bases between them. CDR3 region: CASSEVGGTLYNEQFF. The CDR3, as DNA: TGTGCCAGCAGTGAAGTAGGCGGGACGCTCTACAATGAGCAGTTCTTC.

This clonotype was observed a few times. The rearrangement uses TRBV20-1 and TRBJ1-6; 9 nucleotides line up with TRBD1. The trim removed 6 bases at V and 7 bases at J, leaving 7 bases unmatched. The CDR3 has 14 amino acids. CDR1 is DFQATT and CDR2 is SNEGSKA in the germline V gene (reference sequence). CDR3 coding DNA: TGCAGTGCCGGGACAGGGTCGGGGAATTCACCCCTCCACTTT. Encoded protein: CSAGTGSGNSPLHF.

This chain connects TRBV5-1 to TRBJ1-2; 8 nucleotides align to TRBD1. This CDR3 has 15 amino acids. V lost 1 base to trimming and J lost 4 bases; unmatched junction nucleotides: 6. Looked up from germline, CDR1 is SGHRS and CDR2 is YFSETQ. This CDR3 reads CASSLSRDRIYGYTF. In DNA form, the CDR3 reads TGCGCCAGCAGCTTGAGCCGGGACAGGATCTATGGCTACACCTTC. The whole variable domain, filled in from reference TRBV5-1 and TRBJ1-2, reads KAGVTQTPRYLIKTRGQQVTLSCSPISGHRSVSWYQQTPGQGLQFLFEYFSETQRNKGNFPGRFSGRQFSNSRSEMNVSTLELGDSALYLCASSLSRDRIYGYTFGSGTRLTVV.

V usage is TRBV6-2 or TRBV6-3 and J usage is TRBJ1-5, with D perhaps TRBD1 (6 bases). The CDR3 spans 16 residues. V lost 6 bases and J lost 2, with 17 bases in between. From germline, CDR1 is MNHEY and CDR2 SVGEGT. DNA of the CDR3: TGTGCCAGCAGACACGCCGACAGGACCGGCAATCAGCCCCAGCATTTT. Amino acid sequence: CASRHADRTGNQPQHF.

This chain joins TRBV3-1 and TRBJ1-1, with D perhaps TRBD1 (6 bases). CDR3 length: 16 amino acids. The V gene lost 0 bases and the J gene lost 3 bases, with 14 bases spanning the gap. In germline, CDR1 is LGHDT, CDR2 YNNKEL (reference sequence). As DNA, the CDR3 is TGTGCCAGCAGCCAAGAAACAGTGGGGGCGGACACTGAAGCTTTCTTT. Amino acids: CASSQETVGADTEAFF.

This clonotype showed up just a few times. The genes are TRBV5-4 and TRBJ1-1, with D perhaps matching TRBD1 (6 bases). The germline V gene encodes CDR1 SGHNT and CDR2 YYREEE (reference sequence). The CDR3 consists of 17 residues. Trimming took 1 base from V and 2 from J, leaving 18 bases between them. The CDR3 spells CASSLFTGTAVNTEAFF. For the CDR3, the DNA is TGTGCCAGCAGCTTGTTCACAGGGACTGCGGTTAACACTGAAGCTTTCTTT.

V is TRBV12-3 or TRBV12-4 and J is TRBJ2-1; D may correspond to TRBD1 or TRBD2 (5 bases each). CDR3 length: 13 residues. V lost 8 bases and J lost 7, with 15 bases in between. CDR3: CASWGKLGNEQFF. The CDR3 DNA is TGTGCCAGCTGGGGGAAGCTGGGGAATGAGCAGTTCTTC.

The V gene is TRBV4-2, the J gene TRBJ2-3; 10 nucleotides align to TRBD2. CDR1 is LGHNA and CDR2 is YNFKEQ in the germline V gene. With 5 bases clipped from V and 0 bases from J, the junction kept 14 bases outside the gene matches. CDR3 length: 19 amino acids. The CDR3 bases are TGTGCCAGCAGCACCCCACGGACTAGCGGTATAACTAGCACAGATACGCAGTATTTT. As protein: CASSTPRTSGITSTDTQYF.

This clonotype occurred a few times. The chain combines TRBV7-9 with TRBJ2-3; no firm D call. The V gene lost 2 bases and the J gene lost 0 bases, with 9 bases spanning the gap. Germline CDR1 is SEHNR and CDR2 is FQNEAQ (reference sequence). The CDR3 is 15 amino acids. The CDR3 DNA reads as TGTGCCAGCAGCTTACTATCAGCTAGCACAGATACGCAGTATTTT. Translation gives CASSLLSASTDTQYF.

This clonotype was picked up one time. The chain links TRBV12-3 or TRBV12-4 to TRBJ2-2; D may be TRBD1 (6 bases). This CDR3 is 16 amino acids long. Trimming cost V 7 bases and J 5 bases, with 20 bases left between them. The DNA for the CDR3 is TGTGCCAGCATCCAGACAGGCACCCGAGGGACCGGGGAGCTGTTTTTT. Translated, it gives CASIQTGTRGTGELFF.

The chain has TRBV3-1 and TRBJ2-2, with D possibly TRBD2 on 5 matching bases. This CDR3 region has 14 residues. The germline CDR1 and CDR2 sequences are LGHDT and YNNKEL (reference sequence). The V end lost 0 bases, the J end lost 6 bases, and 8 bases lay between the germline ends. In DNA form, the CDR3 reads TGTGCCAGCAGCCAAGATTTGAGGGCCGGGGAGCTGTTTTTT. Its protein product is CASSQDLRAGELFF. The whole variable domain, remainder taken from reference TRBV3-1 and TRBJ2-2, is DTAVSQTPKYLVTQMGNDKSIKCEQNLGHDTMYWYKQDSKKFLKIMFSYNNKELIINETVPNRFSPKSPDKAHLNLHINSLELGDSAVYFCASSQDLRAGELFFGEGSRLTVL.

V gene TRBV10-3 combines with J gene TRBJ2-1; D not resolved. The germline V gene has CDR1 ENHRY and CDR2 SYGVKD. Trimming left V 4 bases short and J 5 bases short, with 9 bases between. CDR3 length: 13 residues. The CDR3 region is CAISGLTNNEQFF. In nucleotides, the CDR3 is TGTGCCATCAGTGGGCTAACTAACAATGAGCAGTTCTTC.

This clonotype was seen a few times. The CDR3 here is CASTGSTGNQPQHF. For the CDR3, the DNA is TGTGCCAGTACCGGCTCGACAGGCAATCAGCCCCAGCATTTT. V is TRBV19 and J is TRBJ1-5; possible D gene TRBD1, 5 bases. With 7 bases removed from V and 2 bases from J, the gap between germline ends came to 12 bases. In germline, CDR1 is LNHDA, CDR2 SQIVND (reference sequence). CDR3 length: 14 amino acids. Together with reference TRBV19 and TRBJ1-5, the CDR3 gives the full variable domain: DGGITQSPKYLFRKEGQNVTLSCEQNLNHDAMYWYRQDPGQGLRLIYYSQIVNDFQKGDIAEGYSVSREKKESFPLTVTSAQKNPTAFYLCASTGSTGNQPQHFGDGTRLSIL.

The CDR3 here is CASSLYKLSYNEQFF. CDR3 bases: TGTGCCAGCAGTTTATACAAGCTATCCTACAATGAGCAGTTCTTC. The chain has TRBV12-3 or TRBV12-4 and TRBJ2-1; D remains ambiguous. There are 15 residues in the CDR3. V was trimmed by 2 bases and J by 1 base, leaving 9 bases between them.

This rearrangement joins TRBV27 to TRBJ1-6; 8 nucleotides line up with TRBD1. The germline V gene encodes CDR1 MNHEY and CDR2 SMNVEV (reference sequence). The CDR3 is 14 residues long. Trimming at V came to 3 bases and at J to 10 bases, leaving 5 bases not matched to a gene. In DNA, the CDR3 is TGTGCCAGCAGTTTCGGACAGGGTAACTCACCCCTCCACTTT. Amino acids: CASSFGQGNSPLHF.

This clonotype was recorded a few times. The chain carries TRBV7-2 and TRBJ1-6, with D possibly being TRBD1 (5 bases). V shed 5 bases and J shed 18 bases, with 26 bases lying between them. The germline V gene has CDR1 SGHTA and CDR2 FQGNSA. This CDR3 region has 15 residues. CDR3 loop: CASSLEGMGTSLRHF. In nucleotides, the CDR3 is TGTGCCAGCAGCCTAGAGGGCATGGGGACTTCCCTCCGCCACTTT.

CDR3 sequence reads: CAISDSGTSGDQYF. CDR3 in DNA: TGTGCCATCAGTGACTCCGGGACGTCGGGGGACCAGTACTTC. The rearrangement links TRBV10-3 to TRBJ2-5, with D perhaps matching TRBD2 (6 bases). Germline V gene sequence: CDR1 ENHRY, CDR2 SYGVKD. The V end was cut by 3 bases, the J end by 10 bases, with 18 bases between. This CDR3 region has 14 residues.

This clonotype has more than one count but fewer than ten. V is TRBV12-3 or TRBV12-4 and J is TRBJ2-5; TRBD1 is a possible D gene (7 bases). The CDR3 runs 12 residues. Trimming shortened V by 5 bases and J by 10 bases, and 14 bases separated the two germline ends. The CDR3 DNA follows: TGTGCCAGCAGTACCCCAGGGGGGAGCCAGTACTTC. Amino acids: CASSTPGGSQYF.

The gene calls are TRBV5-6 and TRBJ1-1, with no clear D. The germline V and J ends were trimmed by 0 bases and 1 base, with 7 bases remaining between them. Germline V gene sequence: CDR1 SGHDT, CDR2 YYEEEE. There are 14 residues in the CDR3. The CDR3 protein is CASSLARPNTEAFF. In DNA, the CDR3 is TGTGCCAGCAGCTTGGCCAGGCCGAACACTGAAGCTTTCTTT.